Detailed here is one T cell receptor (beta chain). The antigen is unknown. The data belong to a study of OX40 agonist ivuxolimab in advanced cancers. CDR1 and CDR2 (germline): LNHDA, SQIVND (reference sequence). The V segment lost 6 bases and the J segment 6 bases; nucleotides outside the gene matches: 8. The CDR3 runs to 14 residues. The protocol was immunoSEQ multiplex PCR, while the TCRdb copy is restricted to in-frame clones and leaves out a portion. The sample holds under 70,000 clones, around 89% seen once. Study outcomes and limitations: At doses 0.1 to 3.0 mg/kg, CD4+ and CD8+ clones expanded. Patients with a partial response at 0.1-3.0 mg/kg had among the lowest clonal expansion.

The chain joins TRBV19 to TRBJ2-1, with TRBD2 matching over 7 bases. The receptor's source is an adult with an advanced solid tumor such as melanoma, head and neck, liver or kidney cancer. This material consisted of CD4+ or CD8+ T cells sorted from blood, taken in a trial of the OX40 agonist ivuxolimab. CDR3 coding DNA: TGTGCCAGTAGCAACCACGGGACTATCAATGAGCAGTTCTTC. Protein: CASSNHGTINEQFF. The full variable domain, rest sourced from reference TRBV19 and TRBJ2-1, is DGGITQSPKYLFRKEGQNVTLSCEQNLNHDAMYWYRQDPGQGLRLIYYSQIVNDFQKGDIAEGYSVSREKKESFPLTVTSAQKNPTAFYLCASSNHGTINEQFFGPGTRLTVL.